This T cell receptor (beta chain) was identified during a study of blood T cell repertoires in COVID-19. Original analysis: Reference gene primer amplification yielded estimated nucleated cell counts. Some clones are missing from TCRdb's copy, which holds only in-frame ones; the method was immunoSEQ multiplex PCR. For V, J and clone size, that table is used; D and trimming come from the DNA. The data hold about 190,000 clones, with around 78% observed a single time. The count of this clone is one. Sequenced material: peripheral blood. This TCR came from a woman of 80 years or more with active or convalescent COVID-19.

CDR3 residues: CASGRGSDYGYTF. In DNA form, the CDR3 reads TGTGCCAGCGGTCGAGGTTCGGACTATGGCTACACCTTC. The chain joins TRBV3-1 (or the pseudogene TRBV3-2) to TRBJ1-2; unclear D gene. Per the germline V gene, CDR1 is LGHDT and CDR2 is YNNKEL (reference sequence). Trimming removed 8 bases from V and 3 bases from J, with 13 bases in between. The CDR3 is 13 amino acids.